This T cell receptor (beta chain) derives from a study of early T cells in non-severe SARS-CoV-2 infection. Study-level results: Private and CD4 specificities were missed by VDJdb matching, which favored anti-spike CD8 responses.

Individual cDNA molecules received unique molecular identifiers. TCRdb itself ran the 5' RACE reads through MiXCR, one entry per CDR3 protein. This sample yields more than 55,000 distinct CDR3 sequences, of which around 12% are seen a single time; roughly 4.2% belongs to the top ten. In the case of this clonotype: Its specificity is not known.

The CDR3 is made up of 15 amino acids. Trimming took 3 bases from V and 1 from J; bases not matched to a gene: 5. Germline CDR1 reads SGHNT; CDR2 reads YYREEE (reference sequence). The source is an adult who was a healthcare worker with PCR-confirmed SARS-CoV-2 infection or an uninfected control (not recorded which). This chain links TRBV5-4 with TRBJ2-7; the match to TRBD1 covers 9 bases. Material for sequencing was whole blood. The CDR3, as DNA: TGTGCCAGCAGCTCCCCCGGGACAGGGTCCTACGAGCAGTACTTC. Translated, it gives CASSSPGTGSYEQYF.